Listed here are 2 T cell receptor beta chains from one sample, sequenced in a study of Ad26.COV2.S vaccination and SARS-CoV-2 variants. TCRdb's copy holds only in-frame clones and misses some; the assay was immunoSEQ multiplex PCR. The table has 330,000 or so clones, 75% to 90% seen once; the top ten hold roughly 6%. Treatment given: 15 to 20 received Ad26.COV2.S at low or high dose, single or two shots; several received placebo; per-sample allocation not given. The study sampled participants on day 63 after the first vaccine or placebo injection. The source material was peripheral blood, sampled in a trial of Ad26.COV2.S vaccine versus placebo. All receptors come from a person between 18 and 65 years old who received the Ad26.COV2.S COVID-19 vaccine or a placebo.

The rearrangement links TRBV12-5 to TRBJ2-7; 10 nucleotides match TRBD1. Per germline, CDR1 LGHNT and CDR2 FRNRAP. The CDR3 covers 14 residues. With V trimmed by 4 bases and J by 2 bases, 2 bases remained unmatched. The DNA of the CDR3 is TGTGCTAGTGGTTCGGGACAGGGGACCTACGAGCAGTACTTC. Amino acids: CASGSGQGTYEQYF.

This sequence joins TRBV6-5 and TRBJ2-7; D might be TRBD2 (5 bases). Germline CDR1 and CDR2: MNHEY and SVGAGI. CDR3 size: 11 residues. V lost 7 bases to trimming and J lost 3 bases, with 7 bases between them. The DNA of the CDR3 is TGTGCCAGCAAAGGAGGCTACGAGCAGTACGTC. This codes for CASKGGYEQYV.